This T cell receptor (beta chain) was identified during a study of CD8 T cells in ankylosing spondylitis. TCRdb processed the 5' RACE reads anew with MiXCR; each CDR3 protein has one entry. The data show about 360,000 distinct CDR3 sequences, 14% to 15% seen once. The V and J ends lost 3 bases and 0 bases respectively, with 7 bases between them. Germline V gene data show CDR1 as SGDLS and CDR2 as YYNGEE. This CDR3 is 14 amino acids long. The chain employs TRBV9 and TRBJ1-3; D unclear. The receptor's source is a male donor with ankylosing spondylitis or in good health (not recorded which). What was sequenced was blood, either unsorted or a sorted T cell fraction (not recorded which). CDR3 coding DNA: TGTGCCAGCAGCGACCGCAACTCTGGAAACACCATATATTTT. This codes for CASSDRNSGNTIYF.